These T cell receptor beta chains were read from a single sample in a study of patients and donors after allogeneic stem cell transplantation. TCRdb ran MiXCR on the RT-PCR reads and lists one entry per CDR3 protein. The sample has 900,000 to 1,000,000 distinct CDR3 sequences, roughly 17% seen once. What was sequenced was blood, either unsorted or a sorted T cell fraction (not recorded which). These receptors all stem from a human donor who was either an allogeneic HSCT recipient or a stem cell or donor lymphocyte infusion donor (not recorded which). It is not recorded whose cells these are; they may come from a transplant donor. Each CDR3 is given with its conserved first and last residue.

j_gene | v_gene | CDR3aa
TRBJ1-6 | TRBV7-2 | CASSSGQLGSPLHF
TRBJ2-3 | TRBV20-1 | CSAGSRLRDTQYF
TRBJ2-7 | TRBV3-1 | CASSQDSTSRVQYF
TRBJ2-1 | TRBV6-1 | CASSRGQGHSNEQFF
TRBJ2-3 | TRBV7-6 | CASQGTSDTQYF
TRBJ2-2 | TRBV12-3/TRBV12-4 | CASSLSLAGLTNTGELFF
TRBJ1-5 | TRBV7-2 | CASSLWDRLNQPQHF
TRBJ2-5 | TRBV5-1 | CASSFRQGYGETQYF
TRBJ1-1 | TRBV18 | CASSPPEVWTEAFF
TRBJ1-6 | TRBV20-1 | CSALRGKDSPLHF
TRBJ2-3 | TRBV24-1 | CATSDFSRERDTQYF
TRBJ2-5 | TRBV5-1 | CASSPGPKQETQYF
TRBJ2-5 | TRBV20-1 | CSAISGGDRETQYF
TRBJ1-5 | TRBV7-9 | CASSSSGNSNQPQHF
TRBJ2-1 | TRBV2 | CASRDTGFDEQFF
TRBJ2-2 | TRBV6-2/TRBV6-3 | CASSYGSPSGELFF
TRBJ2-7 | TRBV12-3/TRBV12-4 | CASSILSGTIYEQYF
TRBJ2-7 | TRBV15 | CATSRGRDRGYEQYF
TRBJ1-1 | TRBV20-1 | CSATAEKAFF
TRBJ2-1 | TRBV5-1 | CASSPRNNEQFF
TRBJ2-7 | TRBV6-5 | CASTPQGGEQYF
TRBJ2-1 | TRBV25-1 | CASSEGDRAIGDEQFF
TRBJ2-1 | TRBV12-3/TRBV12-4 | CASSFPTIEVNEQFF
TRBJ2-2 | TRBV30 | CAWSVPHRNGELFF
TRBJ2-7 | TRBV6-2/TRBV6-3 | CATVQLARGEQYF
TRBJ1-2 | TRBV20-1 | CSASPGRGHGYTF
TRBJ1-2 | TRBV7-9 | CASNTYNYGYTF
TRBJ2-7 | TRBV7-3 | CASSLSRGRRSEQYF
TRBJ2-2 | TRBV7-9 | CASRPGQGLAGELFF
TRBJ2-2 | TRBV7-9 | CASSPTGQTRSLELFF
TRBJ2-1 | TRBV2 | CASSWTSGSMQFF
TRBJ2-5 | TRBV6-5 | CASSSSGYWETQYF
TRBJ1-1 | TRBV6-5 | CASSYSGWLGGTEAFF
TRBJ1-5 | TRBV24-1 | CATSDDGRGNQPQHF
TRBJ1-2 | TRBV24-1 | CATSPTGTMDGYTF
TRBJ1-6 | TRBV7-9 | CASSISPVGPFDSPLHF
TRBJ2-7 | TRBV6-5 | CASSYAQGQGAALKYF
TRBJ2-3 | TRBV6-1 | CASSHRTSGVDTQYF
TRBJ2-1 | TRBV5-6 | CASAVRHNEQFF
TRBJ1-3 | TRBV7-3 | CASSLMAPTGPGNTIYF
TRBJ1-5 | TRBV5-1 | CASSLQGAPPQHF
TRBJ2-5 | TRBV7-2 | CASIPPSGSKRETQYF
TRBJ2-5 | TRBV7-3 | CASRPRASAETQYF
TRBJ2-5 | TRBV13 | CASSLGQGADETQYF
TRBJ2-7 | TRBV5-5 | CASSLGPDLPYEQYF
TRBJ2-2 | TRBV18 | CASSPTKTNTGELFF
TRBJ1-2 | TRBV4-3 | CASSQSLGYGYTF
TRBJ1-1 | TRBV30 | CAWSNSVANTEAFF
TRBJ2-7 | TRBV10-3 | CAISERAGERKQYF
TRBJ2-1 | TRBV27 | CASSFAAYSGDNEQFF
TRBJ2-7 | TRBV7-9 | CASSSTSGSVYEQYF
TRBJ1-5 | TRBV24-1 | CATSDNRDSSNQPQHF
TRBJ2-5 | TRBV7-3 | CASSLIAGGETQYF
TRBJ2-4 | TRBV12-3/TRBV12-4 | CASRVGGKNIQYF